This T cell receptor (beta chain) appears in the sequencing data of a study of technical replicates of blood from a few donors. The CDR3 spans 13 residues. From germline, CDR1 is LGHNT and CDR2 FRNRAP. With 7 bases clipped from V and 4 bases from J, the junction kept 4 bases outside the gene matches. This clone was picked up one time. Assay: immunoSEQ multiplex PCR; the TCRdb copy retains only in-frame clones and omits some. This table has almost 90,000 clones, around 96% appearing once. Input material: T cells isolated from PBMCs. V is TRBV12-5 and J is TRBJ1-5; 7 bases agree with TRBD1. The TCR was taken from a human donor in good health. The CDR3 DNA reads TGTGCTAGTGACCTGACAGGGAATCAGCCCCAGCATTTT. Translation gives CASDLTGNQPQHF.